These 11 T cell receptor beta chains share one sample of origin, sequenced in a study of radiation and T cells in renal cell carcinoma. Regarding time point: baseline pretreatment blood. Treatment: 15 Gy SBRT to primary tumor, nephrectomy 4 weeks later. Assay used: immunoSEQ multiplex PCR; TCRdb lists only in-frame clones, some missing. The sample has 130,000 to 150,000 clones; approximately 91% are singletons. Sample: blood, taken from a patient whose treatment included radiotherapy and nephrectomy. Source of these receptors: a woman between 50 and 59 years old with renal cell carcinoma.

This clone was counted a few times. The chain is built from TRBV18 and TRBJ1-5; D remains ambiguous. The germline V and J ends were trimmed by 3 bases and 5 bases, with 14 bases remaining between them. The germline V gene has CDR1 KGHSH and CDR2 LQKENI. The CDR3 is made up of 15 amino acids. The CDR3 sequence is CASSPFNGQDQPQHF. CDR3 bases: TGTGCCAGCTCACCGTTCAACGGGCAGGATCAGCCCCAGCATTTT.

The CDR3 sequence: CASSSTGQTEAFF. DNA for the CDR3: TGTGCCAGCAGTTCAACAGGGCAAACTGAAGCTTTCTTT. V usage is TRBV6-6 and J usage is TRBJ1-1; TRBD1 is a possible D gene (6 bases). Per germline, CDR1 MNHNY and CDR2 SVGAGI (reference sequence). V dropped 4 bases and J dropped 5 bases, with 11 bases sitting between them. The CDR3 totals 13 residues.

The gene calls are TRBV5-6 and TRBJ1-1; the D is unclear. Looked up from germline, CDR1 is SGHDT and CDR2 is YYEEEE. Trimming removed 1 base at V and 5 bases at J, with 12 bases between. This CDR3 has 14 residues. The CDR3 DNA sequence: TGTGCCAGCAGCTTGAAAGGGTTCGGGACTGAAGCTTTCTTT. This encodes CASSLKGFGTEAFF.

The rearrangement links TRBV6-6 to TRBJ1-5; D is possibly TRBD1 (5 bases). The CDR3 spans 14 residues. V lost 5 bases and J 9 bases, leaving 17 bases between the germline ends. CDR1 is MNHNY and CDR2 is SVGAGI in the germline V gene (reference sequence). In nucleotides, the CDR3 is TGTGCCAGCAGTCTGGACACTGAAAGGTGGCCCCAGCATTTT. Protein: CASSLDTERWPQHF.

The J gene is TRBJ2-2, the V gene TRBV5-1, with a possible D match to TRBD2 (5 bases). This CDR3 has 16 amino acids. The V gene's germline CDR1 is SGHRS and CDR2 YFSETQ. V was shortened by 3 bases and J by 0 bases, with 12 bases between the two germline ends. As DNA, the CDR3 is TGCGCCAGCAGCTGGGCGAGCGGCGCGAACACCGGGGAGCTGTTTTTT. Translating gives CASSWASGANTGELFF.

This chain joins TRBV7-9 and TRBJ2-4, with no clear D. V was clipped by 6 bases and J by 1 base, with 7 bases between them. Germline CDR1 is SEHNR and CDR2 is FQNEAQ (reference sequence). The CDR3 sequence is 13 residues long. CDR3 sequence (DNA): TGTGCCAGCAGTCCCGAGGCCAAAAACATTCAGTACTTC. This encodes CASSPEAKNIQYF. The whole variable domain, filled in from reference TRBV7-9 and TRBJ2-4, reads DTGVSQNPRHKITKRGQNVTFRCDPISEHNRLYWYRQTLGQGPEFLTYFQNEAQLEKSRLLSDRFSAERPKGSFSTLEIQRTEQGDSAMYLCASSPEAKNIQYFGAGTRLSVL.

The CDR3: CASSFRTEQFF. CDR3 sequence (DNA): TGTGCCAGCAGCTTTCGCACTGAGCAGTTCTTC. This chain uses TRBV7-9 with TRBJ2-1, with no clear D. This CDR3 contains 11 residues. Trimming took 3 bases from V and 9 from J, leaving 6 bases between them. CDR1 and CDR2 from the germline V gene are SEHNR and FQNEAQ (reference sequence).

The chain couples TRBV10-3 to TRBJ2-7; D uncertain. V shed 0 bases and J shed 3 bases, with 9 bases lying between them. The CDR3 sequence is 14 residues long. Germline V gene sequence: CDR1 ENHRY, CDR2 SYGVKD. CDR3 in DNA: TGTGCCATCAGTGAGTCTGGGGAACTCTACGAGCAGTACTTC. Translated: CAISESGELYEQYF.

The chain carries TRBV2 and TRBJ1-2; the match to TRBD1 covers 8 bases. Germline trimming cut 5 bases from V and 6 bases from J; bases unmatched to any gene: 8. The CDR3 is 14 residues long. Germline-derived CDR1 and CDR2 are SNHLY and FYNNEI. The CDR3 loop is CASSKDREVHGYTF. The DNA of the CDR3 is TGTGCCAGCAGTAAGGACAGGGAAGTTCATGGCTACACCTTC.

The V call is TRBV6-1, the J call TRBJ2-2; perhaps TRBD1 as D (7 bases). The CDR3 totals 15 residues. Trimming left V 6 bases short and J 3 bases short, with 14 bases between. Germline V CDR1 and CDR2: MNHNS, SASEGT. The CDR3 spells CASRWPRGDTGELFF. CDR3 coding DNA: TGTGCCAGCAGATGGCCCAGGGGGGACACCGGGGAGCTGTTTTTT.

Written as DNA, the CDR3 is TGTGCCAGCGGCGAGGGCCCGATAAACACCGGGGAGCTGTTTTTT. Encoded protein: CASGEGPINTGELFF. V usage is TRBV7-6 and J usage is TRBJ2-2; a weak D match, TRBD2 (5 bases). The germline V gene encodes CDR1 SGHVS and CDR2 FNYEAQ. The CDR3 length is 15 residues. V lost 8 bases, J lost 2 bases, and 15 bases lay in between.